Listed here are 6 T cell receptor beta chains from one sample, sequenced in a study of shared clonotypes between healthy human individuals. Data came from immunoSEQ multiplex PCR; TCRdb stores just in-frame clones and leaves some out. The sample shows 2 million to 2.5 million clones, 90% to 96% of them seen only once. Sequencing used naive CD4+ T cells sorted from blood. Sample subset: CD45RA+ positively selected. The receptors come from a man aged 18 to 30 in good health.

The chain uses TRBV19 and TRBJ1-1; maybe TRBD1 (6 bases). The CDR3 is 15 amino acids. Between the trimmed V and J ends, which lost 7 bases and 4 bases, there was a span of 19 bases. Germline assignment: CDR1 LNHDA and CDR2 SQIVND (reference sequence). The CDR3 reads CASTKRREGGTEAFF. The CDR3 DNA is TGTGCCAGTACAAAGCGCAGGGAGGGGGGCACTGAAGCTTTCTTT.

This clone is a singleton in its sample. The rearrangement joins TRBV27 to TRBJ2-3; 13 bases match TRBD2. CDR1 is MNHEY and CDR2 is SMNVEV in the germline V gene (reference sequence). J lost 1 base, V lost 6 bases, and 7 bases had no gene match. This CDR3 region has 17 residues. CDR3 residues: CASRPGLAGLGTDTQYF. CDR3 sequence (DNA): TGTGCCAGCAGACCGGGACTAGCGGGACTCGGCACAGATACGCAGTATTTT.

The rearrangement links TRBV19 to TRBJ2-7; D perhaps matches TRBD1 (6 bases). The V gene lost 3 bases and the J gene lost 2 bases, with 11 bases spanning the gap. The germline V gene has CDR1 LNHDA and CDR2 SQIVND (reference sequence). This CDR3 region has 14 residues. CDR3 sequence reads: CASSIQAGAYEQYF. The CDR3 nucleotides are TGTGCCAGTAGTATCCAGGCAGGGGCCTACGAGCAGTACTTC.

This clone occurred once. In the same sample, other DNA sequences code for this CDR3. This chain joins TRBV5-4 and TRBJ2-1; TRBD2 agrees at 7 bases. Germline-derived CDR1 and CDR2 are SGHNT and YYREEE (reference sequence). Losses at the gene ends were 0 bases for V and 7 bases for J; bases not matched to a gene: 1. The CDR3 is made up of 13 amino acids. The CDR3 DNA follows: TGTGCCAGCAGCTTGGGACTAGCTAATGAGCAGTTCTTC. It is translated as CASSLGLANEQFF.

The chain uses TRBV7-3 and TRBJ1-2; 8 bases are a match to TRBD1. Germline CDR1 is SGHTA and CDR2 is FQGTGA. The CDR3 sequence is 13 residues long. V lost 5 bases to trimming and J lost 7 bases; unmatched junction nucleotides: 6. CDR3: CASSPTGQVGYTF. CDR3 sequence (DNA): TGTGCCAGCAGCCCCACGGGACAGGTTGGCTACACCTTC.

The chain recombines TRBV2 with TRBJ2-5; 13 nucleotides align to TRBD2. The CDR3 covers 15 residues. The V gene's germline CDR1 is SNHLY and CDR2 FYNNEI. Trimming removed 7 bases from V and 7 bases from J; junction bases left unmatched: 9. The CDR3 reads CASTETSGGISTQYF. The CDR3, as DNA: TGTGCCAGCACAGAGACTAGCGGGGGGATTTCGACCCAGTACTTC.